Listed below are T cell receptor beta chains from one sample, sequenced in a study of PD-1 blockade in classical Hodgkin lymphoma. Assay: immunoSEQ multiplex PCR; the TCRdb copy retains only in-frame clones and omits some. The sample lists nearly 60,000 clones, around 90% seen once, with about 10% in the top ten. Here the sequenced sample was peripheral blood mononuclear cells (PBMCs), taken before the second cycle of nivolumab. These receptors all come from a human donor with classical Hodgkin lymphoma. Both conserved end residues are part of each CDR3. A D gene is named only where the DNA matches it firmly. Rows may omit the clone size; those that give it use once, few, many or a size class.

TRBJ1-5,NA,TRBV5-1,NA,TGCGCCAGCAGCTTGGCACCGGGGAGCGGGCAGCCCCAGCATTTT,CASSLAPGSGQPQHF
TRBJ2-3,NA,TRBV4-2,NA,TGTGCCAGCAGCAAAGCAAGGGAAGCTAGTTCGTCCGATACGCAGTATTTT,CASSKAREASSSDTQYF
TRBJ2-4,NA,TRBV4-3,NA,TGCGCCAGCAGCCCCGGGCAGGGGGCCAAAAACATTCAGTACTTC,CASSPGQGAKNIQYF
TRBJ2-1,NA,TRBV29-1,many,TGCAGCGCTCCTGTTACAGTAGGCAATGAGCAGTTCTTC,CSAPVTVGNEQFF
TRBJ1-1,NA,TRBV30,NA,TGTGCCTGGAAGGCAAGGGGGGGAATGAACACTGAAGCTTTCTTT,CAWKARGGMNTEAFF
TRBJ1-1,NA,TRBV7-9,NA,TGTGCCAGCAGCAAAGTAGTGAACACTGAAGCTTTCTTT,CASSKVVNTEAFF
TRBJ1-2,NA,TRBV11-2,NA,TGTGCCAGCAGCTTGGGGAGCGACGGGGATGGCTACACCTTC,CASSLGSDGDGYTF
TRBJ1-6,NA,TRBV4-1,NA,TGCGCCAGCAGCCAAGTTGGGATAAATTCACCCCTCCACTTT,CASSQVGINSPLHF
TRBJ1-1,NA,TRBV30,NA,TGTGCCTGGAGTCGGCAGGGAGGCGTGAACACTGAAGCTTTCTTT,CAWSRQGGVNTEAFF
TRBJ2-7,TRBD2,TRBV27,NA,TGTGCCAGCAGTGCGGTCCAGCGGGGGTCCTACGAGCAGTACTTC,CASSAVQRGSYEQYF
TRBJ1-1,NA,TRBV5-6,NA,TGTGCCAGCAGCTCACCGCCTTTACGAATGAGAATGAACACTGAAGCTTTCTTT,CASSSPPLRMRMNTEAFF
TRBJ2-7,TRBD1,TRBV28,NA,TGTGCCAGCAGTTTATCCCGAACAGGGGGAGGCTACGAGCAGTACTTC,CASSLSRTGGGYEQYF
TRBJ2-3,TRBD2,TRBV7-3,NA,TGTGCCAGCAGCTCGACTAGCGGGGGTAAGGGCACAGATACGCAGTATTTT,CASSSTSGGKGTDTQYF
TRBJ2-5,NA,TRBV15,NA,TGTGCCACCAGCGAGGGTTGGTGGCTAGCGAGTACGGCCCATCAAGAGACCCAGTACTTC,CATSEGWWLASTAHQETQYF
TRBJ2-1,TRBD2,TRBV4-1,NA,TGCGCCAGCAGCCCGGGAGGAAACGAGCAGTTCTTC,CASSPGGNEQFF
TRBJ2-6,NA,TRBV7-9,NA,TGTGCCAGCAGGCCGCTTCTCCCTGGGGCCAACGTCCTGACTTTC,CASRPLLPGANVLTF
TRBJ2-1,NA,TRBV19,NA,TGTGCCAGTAACCAAGGAGGTGAGCAGTTCTTC,CASNQGGEQFF
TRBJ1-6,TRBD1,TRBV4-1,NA,TGCGCCAGCAGCCAAGATGTTCAGGGGGTGCATTCACCCCTCCACTTT,CASSQDVQGVHSPLHF
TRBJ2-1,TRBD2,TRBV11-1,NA,TGTGCCAGCAGCTCGGGCGGGACTAGGAGATACAATGAGCAGTTCTTC,CASSSGGTRRYNEQFF
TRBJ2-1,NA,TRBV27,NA,TGTGCCAGCAGTTTCGGAGAGGACACGAATGAGCAGTTCTTC,CASSFGEDTNEQFF
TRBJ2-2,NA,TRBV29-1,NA,TGCAGCGTTAGGGACGGGAACACCGGGGAGCTGTTTTTT,CSVRDGNTGELFF
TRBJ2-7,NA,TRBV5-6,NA,TGTGCCAGCAGCTTGGGACTCGGTGAGCAGTACTTC,CASSLGLGEQYF
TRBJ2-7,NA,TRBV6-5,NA,TGTGCCAGCAGCGAGACAGGGTGGGAGGGCGAGCAGTACTTC,CASSETGWEGEQYF
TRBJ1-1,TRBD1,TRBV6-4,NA,TGTGCCAGCAGTGACTCGTGGGGACAGGGGGGCTTTTTGCACACTGAAGCTTTCTTT,CASSDSWGQGGFLHTEAFF
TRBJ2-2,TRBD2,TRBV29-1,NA,TGCAGCGTTGAGCTACTAGCGGGAGGTCCCACCGGGGAGCTGTTTTTT,CSVELLAGGPTGELFF
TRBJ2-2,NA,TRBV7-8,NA,TGTGCCAGCAGCTTAGAATCGGGGGAGCTGTTTTTT,CASSLESGELFF
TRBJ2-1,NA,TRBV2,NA,TGTGCCAGCAGCCCCGCGTATGAGCAGTTCTTC,CASSPAYEQFF
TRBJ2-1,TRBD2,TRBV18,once,TGTGCCAGCTCAAATTCGGCCCCAGGACTAGCGGGTTACAATGAGCAGTTCTTC,CASSNSAPGLAGYNEQFF
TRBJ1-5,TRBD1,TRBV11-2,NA,TGTGCCAGCAGTCTTGGGGGACAGGGGAGCAATCAGCCCCAGCATTTT,CASSLGGQGSNQPQHF
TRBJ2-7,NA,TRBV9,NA,TGTGCCAGCAGCGGAGCCGGGACCTACGAGCAGTACTTC,CASSGAGTYEQYF
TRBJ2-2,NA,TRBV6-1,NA,TGTGCCAGCAGAGGGACAGTGAGGGAGGTGCTGTTTTTT,CASRGTVREVLFF
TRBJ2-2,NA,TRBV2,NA,TGTGCCAGCAAACAGGGTCGCACCGGGGAGCTGTTTTTT,CASKQGRTGELFF
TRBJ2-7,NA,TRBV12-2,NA,TGTGCAAGTCGCTCGGGACTAGCGGGAGTCGAGCAGTACTTC,CASRSGLAGVEQYF
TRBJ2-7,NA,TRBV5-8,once,TGTGCCAGCAGCTTGGGATATGGGGGCACATACGAGCAGTACTTC,CASSLGYGGTYEQYF
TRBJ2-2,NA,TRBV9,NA,TGTGCCAGCAGCCCTCAGGATGTTCTAGCTGGCACCGGGGAGCTGTTTTTT,CASSPQDVLAGTGELFF
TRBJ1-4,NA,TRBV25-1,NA,TGTGCCAGCAGTGAAGGGGGTGGAACTAATGAAAAACTGTTTTTT,CASSEGGGTNEKLFF
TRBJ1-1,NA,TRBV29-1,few,TGCAGCGTTGAAGAGAGCGCAGGGAGGACTGAAGCTTTCTTT,CSVEESAGRTEAFF
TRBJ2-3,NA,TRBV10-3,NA,TGTGCCATCAGCGACAGTTTCACTAGCACAGATACGCAGTATTTT,CAISDSFTSTDTQYF
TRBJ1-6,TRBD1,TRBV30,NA,TGTGCCCACCGGACAGGGCTTACCTATAATTCACCCCTCCACTTT,CAHRTGLTYNSPLHF